The rows below give T cell receptor beta chains drawn from one sample of a study of T cells in pancreatic ductal adenocarcinoma. This table comes from immunoSEQ multiplex PCR, and its TCRdb copy is limited to in-frame clones, with some not included. Among approximately 19,000 clones listed, roughly 90% were seen once. Specimen: PBMCs. The receptors were gathered from a human donor with pancreatic ductal adenocarcinoma. The conserved cysteine and the conserved F or W are not part of the CDR3 here. The order of the fields is V gene, clone size, J gene, CDR3 protein. Clone sizes are given selectively: once, few, many, or a class where the clone is expanded.

TRBV9	.	TRBJ2-7	ASSVSFYEQY
TRBV19	.	TRBJ1-1	ASSWNRGGTEAF
TRBV11-2	.	TRBJ2-3	ASSAWDRREY
TRBV7-3	.	TRBJ1-1	ASSLMAVRNTEAF
TRBV9	once	TRBJ2-7	ASSVDDRKDSYEQY
TRBV7-8	.	TRBJ1-2	ASSLLGENYGYT
TRBV11-3	.	TRBJ2-7	ASSRPTSGVEEQY
TRBV9	few	TRBJ2-5	ASSAGTGGGETQY
TRBV4-2	.	TRBJ1-5	ASSQGGFRENQPQH
TRBV28	.	TRBJ1-2	ASSLIRATNYGYT
TRBV7-6	.	TRBJ2-2	ASRPTSGGGTGELF
TRBV6-5	.	TRBJ2-1	ASSSSGVSYNEQF
TRBV7-6	.	TRBJ1-2	ASSSDRGPRDYGYT
TRBV19	.	TRBJ2-6	ASAAGGTGANVLT
TRBV5-1	.	TRBJ1-4	ASSLQGRDEKLF
TRBV29-1	.	TRBJ1-4	SAGTGWNEKLF
TRBV28	.	TRBJ1-5	ASTLRGGGQPQH
TRBV5-1	.	TRBJ2-7	ASSLAGRSPGDEQY
TRBV5-6	.	TRBJ1-1	ASAPAGGLNTEAF
TRBV11-2	.	TRBJ2-3	ASSLDLRRDTQY
TRBV5-1	.	TRBJ2-7	ASSKPNYEQY
TRBV7-9	few	TRBJ2-7	ASSLGRGDKGI
TRBV11-2	.	TRBJ1-3	ASSLVLQGYGNTIY
TRBV18	.	TRBJ1-5	ASSPTNQPQH
TRBV6-5	.	TRBJ1-2	ASTERGGGYT
TRBV11-3	.	TRBJ1-1	ASSPMGTGGKGEAF
TRBV5-1	.	TRBJ2-1	ASSLAEPSLAVSYNEQF
TRBV28	.	TRBJ2-1	ASKPPSGEEQF
TRBV6-5	.	TRBJ2-7	ASSWAGEKEQY
TRBV6-5	once	TRBJ2-3	ASRGTGKGTDTQY
TRBV19	.	TRBJ1-5	ASKDRERNQPQH
TRBV27	few	TRBJ1-2	ASSFTGWYGYT
TRBV19	.	TRBJ1-6	ASRSTGGGSPLH
TRBV27	.	TRBJ2-6	ASRQGLNSGANVLT
TRBV4-1	.	TRBJ2-1	ASSQDPDNEQF
TRBV28	.	TRBJ2-7	ASSTPGQGRYEQY
TRBV4-3	.	.	ASSHSSPGLAGNSYEQY
TRBV7-6	once	TRBJ2-5	ASSQTGDPRQTQY
TRBV4-3	.	TRBJ2-7	ASSESGGDYEQY
TRBV28	.	TRBJ2-3	ASLGQGQDTQY
TRBV9	.	TRBJ1-1	ASSVEGVRTEAF
TRBV2	once	TRBJ1-2	ASRETLNYGYT
TRBV5-1	.	TRBJ2-5	ASSLDLGQMGTQY
TRBV5-5	.	TRBJ2-2	ASSGGLAGGLFTGELF
TRBV5-1	.	TRBJ2-5	ASSLGLVRVQETQY
TRBV7-6	.	TRBJ1-1	ASSINTGRVAEAF
TRBV2	.	TRBJ1-2	ASSYDPGQNYGYT
TRBV6-4	.	TRBJ2-1	ASSADRGNNEQF
TRBV7-2	.	TRBJ2-1	ASSLAENNEQF
TRBV6-1	.	TRBJ2-3	ASSATSGGGDTQY
TRBV7-3	.	TRBJ2-2	ASSSGVGTGELF
TRBV11-1	.	TRBJ2-5	ASSLVGSGSQETQY
TRBV2	.	TRBJ1-5	ASSEERQTYYSNQPQH
TRBV4-3	.	TRBJ2-6	ASSQDGAAPGANVLT